This entry is about one T cell receptor (beta chain). The target antigen is unknown. TCR sequencing used cDNA made by reverse transcription of extracted RNA. Sequencing used immunoSEQ multiplex PCR; TCRdb keeps in-frame clones, though not all of them. The table shows roughly 200,000 clones, with 50% to 60% occurring only once. This sample was taken from a study of CD8+ T cells in alopecia areata. General study points: Lesional scalp displayed greater clonality than normal scalp, most notably in alopecia totalis/universalis.

The treatment denotes: oral pan-JAK inhibitor, 5-10 mg twice daily. Isolation of CD4+ and CD8+ T cells from PBMCs was achieved by sorting. The origin of this receptor is a human donor with alopecia areata. The sequencing used CD4+ T cells sorted from blood, collected at week 4, from a patient treated with tofacitinib.

This CDR3 is CASSQDRRNQPQHF. The CDR3 DNA reads as TGTGCCAGCAGTCAGGACAGACGAAATCAGCCCCAGCATTTT. This sequence joins TRBV2 and TRBJ1-5; the D gene is possibly TRBD1 (6 bases). V was shortened by 5 bases and J by 4 bases, with 12 bases between the two germline ends. This CDR3 spans 14 amino acids. Germline V lookup: CDR1 SNHLY, CDR2 FYNNEI. Together with reference TRBV2 and TRBJ1-5, the CDR3 gives the full variable domain: EPEVTQTPSHQVTQMGQEVILRCVPISNHLYFYWYRQILGQKVEFLVSFYNNEISEKSEIFDDQFSVERPDGSNFTLKIRSTKLEDSAMYFCASSQDRRNQPQHFGDGTRLSIL.